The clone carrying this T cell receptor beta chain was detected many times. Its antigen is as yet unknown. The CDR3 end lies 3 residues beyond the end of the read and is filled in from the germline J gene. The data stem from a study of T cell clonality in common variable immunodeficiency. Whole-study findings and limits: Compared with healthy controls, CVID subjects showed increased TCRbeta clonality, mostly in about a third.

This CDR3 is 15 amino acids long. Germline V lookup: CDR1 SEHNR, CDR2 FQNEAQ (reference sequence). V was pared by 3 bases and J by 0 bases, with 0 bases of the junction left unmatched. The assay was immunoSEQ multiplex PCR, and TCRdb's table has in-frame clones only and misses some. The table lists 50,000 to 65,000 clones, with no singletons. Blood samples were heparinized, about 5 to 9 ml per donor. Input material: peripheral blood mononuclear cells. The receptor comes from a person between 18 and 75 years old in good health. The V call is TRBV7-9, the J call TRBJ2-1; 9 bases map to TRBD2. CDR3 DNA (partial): TGTGCCAGCAGCTTTAGCGGGAGCTCCTACAATGAG. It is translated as CASSFSGSSYNE. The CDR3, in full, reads CASSFSGSSYNEQFF.